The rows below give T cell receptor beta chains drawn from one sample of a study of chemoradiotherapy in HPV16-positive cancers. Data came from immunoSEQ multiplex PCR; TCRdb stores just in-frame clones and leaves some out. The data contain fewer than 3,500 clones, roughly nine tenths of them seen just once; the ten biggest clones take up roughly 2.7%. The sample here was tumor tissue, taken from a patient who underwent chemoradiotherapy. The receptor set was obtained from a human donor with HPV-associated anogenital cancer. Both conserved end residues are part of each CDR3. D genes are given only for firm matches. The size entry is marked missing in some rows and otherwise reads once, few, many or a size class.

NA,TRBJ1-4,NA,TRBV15,TGTGCCACCAGCAGAGTTGGAGCAACTAATGAAAAACTGTTTTTT,CATSRVGATNEKLFF
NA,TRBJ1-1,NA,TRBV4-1,TGCGCCAGCAGCCAGGAGGGTGGCACTGAAGCTTTCTTT,CASSQEGGTEAFF
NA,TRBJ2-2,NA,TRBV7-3,TGTGCCAGCAGCTTAAACCCAAGACTAGCGAACACCGGGGAGCTGTTTTTT,CASSLNPRLANTGELFF
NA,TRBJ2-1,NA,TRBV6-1,TGTGCCAGCAGTCAGGGGGGGGGTGGGCAGTTCTTC,CASSQGGGGQFF
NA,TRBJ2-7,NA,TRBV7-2,TGTGCCAGCAGCGCGGAAGGAGGGGGTTACGAGCAGTACTTC,CASSAEGGGYEQYF
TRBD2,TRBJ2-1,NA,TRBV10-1,TGCGCCAGCATAAGGGCTAGCGGGAGGGCCGGGGACAATGAGCAGTTCTTC,CASIRASGRAGDNEQFF
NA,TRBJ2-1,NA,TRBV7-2,TGTGCCAGCAGCTTAAGACCGCCGGGGGCGGGAGAATACAATGAGCAGTTCTTC,CASSLRPPGAGEYNEQFF
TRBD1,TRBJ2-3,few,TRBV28,TGTGCCAGCAGCCAGGGGGCTAGCACAGATACGCAGTATTTT,CASSQGASTDTQYF
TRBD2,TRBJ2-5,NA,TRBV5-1,TGCGCCAGCAGCATTTGGGGGGGACTAGCGGGGCCCCAAGAGACCCAGTACTTC,CASSIWGGLAGPQETQYF
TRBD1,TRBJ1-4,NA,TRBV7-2,TGTGCCACTACAGGGGTTGCTAATGAAAAACTGTTTTTT,CATTGVANEKLFF
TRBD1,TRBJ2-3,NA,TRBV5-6,TGTGCCAGCAGCTTGGCGACAGGGGGCAGAAAAGATACGCAGTATTTT,CASSLATGGRKDTQYF
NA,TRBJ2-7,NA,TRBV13,TGTGCCAGCAGCTTAAGGTCCGAGCAGTACTTC,CASSLRSEQYF
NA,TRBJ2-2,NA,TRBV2,TGTGCCAGCACAGGCACCGGGGAGCTGTTTTTT,CASTGTGELFF
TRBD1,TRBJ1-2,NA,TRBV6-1,TGTGCCAGCAGTGAACAGGGGGCTATTAGCGGCTACACCTTC,CASSEQGAISGYTF
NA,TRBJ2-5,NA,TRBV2,TGTGCCAGCAGTGGGCTGGAGACCCAGTACTTC,CASSGLETQYF
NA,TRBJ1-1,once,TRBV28,TGTGCCAGCAGTTTAAAAGGGGCGCGCACTGAAGCTTTCTTT,CASSLKGARTEAFF
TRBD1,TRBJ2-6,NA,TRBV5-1,TGCGCCAGCAGCCTGACAGGGTACGGGGCCAACGTCCTGACTTTC,CASSLTGYGANVLTF
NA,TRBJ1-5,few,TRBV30,TGTGCCTGGAGCCTCGGGGGGGATCAGCCCCAGCATTTT,CAWSLGGDQPQHF
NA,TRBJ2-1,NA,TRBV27,TGTGCCAGCAGTTTGGGGGGACATGAGCAGTTCTTC,CASSLGGHEQFF
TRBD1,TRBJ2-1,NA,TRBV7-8,TGTGCCAGCAGGAGGACACCGGGACAGCTGTACAATGAGCAGTTCTTC,CASRRTPGQLYNEQFF
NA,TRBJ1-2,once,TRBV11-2,TGTGCCAGCAGCGAACAGGGTAGTGGCTACACCTTC,CASSEQGSGYTF
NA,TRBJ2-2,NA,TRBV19,TGTGCCAGTAGTATCGGTAGCCCCACCGGGGAGCTGTTTTTT,CASSIGSPTGELFF
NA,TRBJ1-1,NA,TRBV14,TGTGCCAGCGGAGAGGGCATAAACACTGAAGCTTTCTTT,CASGEGINTEAFF
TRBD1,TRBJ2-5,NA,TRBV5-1,TGCGCCAGCAGCACGGGGACAGTCCAAGAGACCCAGTACTTC,CASSTGTVQETQYF
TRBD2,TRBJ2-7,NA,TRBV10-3,TGTGCCTCAAAGATGACTAGCGGGGGATCCTACGAGCAGTACTTC,CASKMTSGGSYEQYF
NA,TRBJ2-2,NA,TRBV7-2,TGTGCCAGCAGGGCTGGACTTGCGAACACCGGGGAGCTGTTTTTT,CASRAGLANTGELFF
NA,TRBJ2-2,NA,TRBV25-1,TGTGCCAGCAGTGAATTGGAGGGGGCAGGGACCGGGGAGCTGTTTTTT,CASSELEGAGTGELFF
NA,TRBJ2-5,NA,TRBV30,TGTGCCTGGAGTGTGGGACGGCAGTACTTC,CAWSVGRQYF
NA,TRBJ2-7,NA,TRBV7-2,TGTGCCAGCAGTCCAACCGGTGACAGCCCCTACGAGCAGTACTTC,CASSPTGDSPYEQYF
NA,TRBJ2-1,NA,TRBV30,TGTGCCTGGGTCGGAGGGGGCCGCTACAATGAGCAGTTCTTC,CAWVGGGRYNEQFF
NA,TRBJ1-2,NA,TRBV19,TGTGCCAGTAGTCCCTACCGGGGGGGCTACACCTTC,CASSPYRGGYTF
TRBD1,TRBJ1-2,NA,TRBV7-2,TGTGCCAGCAGCTCGGGACAGCGCGACTATGGCTACACCTTC,CASSSGQRDYGYTF
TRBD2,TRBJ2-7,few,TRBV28,TGTGCCAGCAGTTTCGCGGGAGGAGGTTACGAGCAGTACTTC,CASSFAGGGYEQYF
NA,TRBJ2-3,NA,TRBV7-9,TGTGCCAGCAGATTCCTGGGGGAGACAGATACGCAGTATTTT,CASRFLGETDTQYF
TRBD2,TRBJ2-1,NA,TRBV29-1,TGCAGCGTTACTACTATCGGACTAGCGGGTTTCGGGCCAGGAAACAATGAGCAGTTCTTC,CSVTTIGLAGFGPGNNEQFF
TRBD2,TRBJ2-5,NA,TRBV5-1,TGCGCCAGCAGCGCCGGACTAGCGGCGTGGGAGACCCAGTACTTC,CASSAGLAAWETQYF
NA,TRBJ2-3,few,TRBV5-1,TGCGCCAGCAGCCCGAGGACAGCTAGCACAGATACGCAGTATTTT,CASSPRTASTDTQYF